This TCR beta chain derives from a study of identical twins. TCRdb re-analysed the 5' RACE reads in MiXCR, keeping a single row per CDR3 protein. In the table there are around 1.7 million distinct CDR3 sequences, 32% of which are singletons. The J segment lost 0 bases and the V segment lost 1 base, leaving 2 bases of the junction unmatched. The CDR3 extends over 16 amino acids. The germline V gene has CDR1 LGHNT and CDR2 FRNRAP. This clonotype was sampled from a newborn girl in good health. Sequenced sample: cord blood. The chain recombines TRBV12-5 with TRBJ2-3, with TRBD2 identical over 9 bases. The chain's CDR3 is CASGLALAGSTDTQYF. CDR3 in DNA: TGTGCTAGTGGTTTGGCCCTAGCGGGGAGCACAGATACGCAGTATTTT. The entire variable domain, with the rest obtained from reference TRBV12-5 and TRBJ2-3, is as follows: DARVTQTPRHKVTEMGQEVTMRCQPILGHNTVFWYRQTMMQGLELLAYFRNRAPLDDSGMPKDRFSAEMPDATLATLKIQPSEPRDSAVYFCASGLALAGSTDTQYFGPGTRLTVL.